Below, 24 T cell receptor beta chains from the same sample are listed, as sequenced in a study of human T cells and chemical hapten exposure. Time point meaning: patch test 1, 2 weeks after DPC sensitization. Treatment described: therapeutic diphenylcyclopropenone sensitization with weekly scalp DPC. It was unfractionated whole blood from which total RNA was extracted. TCRdb re-called the RACE reads with MiXCR, one entry per CDR3 protein. The sample contains under 60,000 distinct CDR3 sequences, approximately 10% of which appear only once. This sample comprised whole blood, obtained in connection with sensitization to the hapten diphenylcyclopropenone (DPC). These TCRs come from a woman in her 40s with alopecia areata. Some clones in this sample may be carry-over from other donors' samples.

A few counts support this clonotype. This rearrangement joins TRBV7-2 to TRBJ2-7, with D tentatively TRBD1 or TRBD2 (5 bases each). The germline V gene encodes CDR1 SGHTA and CDR2 FQGNSA. Trimming took 0 bases from V and 4 from J, leaving 10 bases between them. The CDR3 runs 14 residues. DNA for the CDR3: TGTGCCAGCAGCTTAGCGCTGGGGGAGTACGAGCAGTACTTC. As protein: CASSLALGEYEQYF.

The chain has TRBV6-2 or TRBV6-3 and TRBJ2-5, with 8 bases identical to TRBD2. Trimming at V came to 2 bases and at J to 3 bases, leaving 2 bases not matched to a gene. This CDR3 region has 14 residues. The germline V gene has CDR1 MNHEY and CDR2 SVGEGT. CDR3: CASSYTGGKETQYF. The CDR3 DNA reads as TGTGCCAGCAGTTACACGGGAGGGAAAGAGACCCAGTACTTC.

Many counts were recorded for this clonotype. CDR3 in amino acids: CASSPPPGQAQYF. The CDR3 region has the DNA TGTGCCAGCTCACCACCGCCTGGGCAGGCGCAGTACTTC. The chain employs TRBV18 and TRBJ2-7, with D hard to call. Germline lookup yields CDR1 KGHSH and CDR2 LQKENI. The V and J ends lost 0 bases and 9 bases respectively, with 12 bases between them. This CDR3 comprises 13 residues. The whole variable domain, filled in from reference TRBV18 and TRBJ2-7, reads NAGVMQNPRHLVRRRGQEARLRCSPMKGHSHVYWYRQLPEEGLKFMVYLQKENIIDESGMPKERFSAEFPKEGPSILRIQQVVRGDSAAYFCASSPPPGQAQYFGPGTRLTVT.

This clonotype was found many times. The gene calls are TRBV7-3 and TRBJ2-2; TRBD1 is a possible D gene (5 bases). This CDR3 has 16 residues. V dropped 1 base and J dropped 1 base, with 10 bases sitting between them. Germline values: CDR1 SGHTA, CDR2 FQGTGA. The CDR3: CASSLKQALNTGELFF. The CDR3 DNA follows: TGTGCCAGCAGCTTAAAACAGGCGTTGAACACCGGGGAGCTGTTTTTT.

The table lists this clonotype with many counts. The chain carries TRBV10-3 and TRBJ2-5, with 7 bases matching TRBD1. This CDR3 has 14 amino acids. The V gene's germline CDR1 is ENHRY and CDR2 SYGVKD. V shed 5 bases and J 5 bases; nucleotides not matched to a gene: 8. For the CDR3, the DNA is TGTGCCATCAGTAGGACAGGTCAGGTGGAGACCCAGTACTTC. As protein: CAISRTGQVETQYF.

The rearrangement links TRBV12-3 or TRBV12-4 to TRBJ1-3, with D tentatively TRBD1 (5 bases). The CDR3 has 15 amino acids. V shed 6 bases and J shed 0 bases, with 12 bases lying between them. CDR3 protein: CASRQDRSSGNTIYF. CDR3 DNA: TGTGCCAGCAGACAGGACCGTTCCTCTGGAAACACCATATATTTT.

This rearrangement joins TRBV28 to TRBJ1-6, with D maybe TRBD1 (5 bases). V shed 5 bases and J shed 11 bases, with 10 bases lying between them. From germline, CDR1 is MDHEN and CDR2 SYDVKM. The CDR3 loop spans 12 amino acids. CDR3 DNA sequence: TGTGCCAGCAGTGGAGGGGCGACACCCCTCCACTTT. Translating gives CASSGGATPLHF.

The V call is TRBV12-3 or TRBV12-4, the J call TRBJ2-3; a possible D gene is TRBD1 (6 bases). The CDR3 is 18 amino acids. Trimming removed 3 bases at V and 2 bases at J, with 21 bases between. CDR3 sequence: CASSFTSDSWRNTDTQYF. The CDR3, as DNA: TGTGCCAGCAGTTTTACCTCGGACAGCTGGAGAAACACAGATACGCAGTATTTT.

In its sample, this clonotype was seen many times. The chain joins TRBV19 to TRBJ1-1; D gene uncertain. Germline V gene data show CDR1 as LNHDA and CDR2 as SQIVND (reference sequence). V shed 6 bases and J shed 7 bases, with 12 bases lying between them. The CDR3 has 12 amino acids. The CDR3 region is CASRRLPGEAFF. The CDR3 nucleotides read TGTGCCAGTAGACGCCTTCCCGGTGAAGCTTTCTTT.

The genes are TRBV19 and TRBJ2-5; 10 bases align to TRBD2. There are 16 residues in the CDR3. The germline CDR1 and CDR2 sequences are LNHDA and SQIVND (reference sequence). V trimming: 4 bases; J trimming: 3 bases; junction bases outside the gene matches: 8. The CDR3 loop is CASSKASGRAEETQYF. CDR3 DNA: TGTGCCAGTAGTAAAGCGAGCGGGAGGGCCGAAGAGACCCAGTACTTC.

This clonotype was detected ten times or more. Here the CDR3 DNA reads TGTGCCAGCAGTTATGTACTAGCGGGGGGGCCGGCAGATACGCAGTATTTT. This gives the protein CASSYVLAGGPADTQYF. The chain is built from TRBV6-6 and TRBJ2-3; 13 bases align to TRBD2. Germline V CDR1 and CDR2: MNHNY, SVGAGI (reference sequence). CDR3 length: 17 residues. The ends lost 3 bases at V and 4 bases at J; junction bases unmatched: 7.

The chain has TRBV9 and TRBJ2-1; D call uncertain. This CDR3 has 11 residues. Between the trimmed V and J ends, which lost 0 bases and 12 bases, there was a span of 7 bases. Germline values: CDR1 SGDLS, CDR2 YYNGEE. This CDR3 reads CASSVGMVQFF. CDR3 sequence (DNA): TGTGCCAGCAGCGTAGGGATGGTGCAGTTCTTC.

This clonotype was found many times. The chain is built from TRBV20-1 and TRBJ2-1; either TRBD1 or TRBD2 may supply D (6 bases each). The CDR3 is made up of 11 amino acids. The V gene lost 6 bases and the J gene lost 8 bases, with 11 bases spanning the gap. Germline CDR1 DFQATT, CDR2 SNEGSKA (reference sequence). The CDR3 spells CSARRGHEQFF. As DNA, the CDR3 is TGCAGTGCAAGACGGGGGCATGAGCAGTTCTTC.

The chain joins TRBV7-2 to TRBJ2-2; D might be TRBD1 or TRBD2, each matching 5 bases. Germline values: CDR1 SGHTA, CDR2 FQGNSA. The CDR3 extends over 14 amino acids. The V and J ends lost 5 bases and 0 bases respectively, with 7 bases between them. The CDR3 coding sequence is TGTGCCAGCAGCCCGGGACCGAACACCGGGGAGCTGTTTTTT. This codes for CASSPGPNTGELFF.

The V and J genes are TRBV28 and TRBJ2-2; no reliable D call. The germline CDR1 and CDR2 sequences are MDHEN and SYDVKM. The CDR3 spans 11 residues. Trimming left V 7 bases short and J 7 bases short, with 7 bases between. In DNA form, the CDR3 reads TGTGCCAGCATATCCAACGGGGAGCTGTTTTTT. It specifies CASISNGELFF.

This clonotype has ten or more counts. This chain joins TRBV27 and TRBJ2-7; possibly TRBD1 for D (5 bases). The ends were cut back, 8 bases at V and 0 bases at J, with 17 bases in the middle. The CDR3 runs 15 residues. CDR1 and CDR2 (germline): MNHEY, SMNVEV (reference sequence). The CDR3 sequence is CASGSSGPISYEQYF. DNA for the CDR3: TGTGCCAGCGGTTCCTCAGGGCCCATCTCCTACGAGCAGTACTTC.

This clonotype occurred many times. The chain combines TRBV6-5 with TRBJ2-2; 7 nucleotides agree with TRBD1. Germline V gene data show CDR1 as MNHEY and CDR2 as SVGAGI. Germline trimming cut 6 bases from V and 4 bases from J; bases unmatched to any gene: 8. This CDR3 has 15 residues. The CDR3 DNA is TGTGCCAGCAGACCCGGGACAGTACCCACCGGGGAGCTGTTTTTT. Amino acids: CASRPGTVPTGELFF.

This clonotype was counted many times. This chain uses TRBV29-1 with TRBJ2-1, with D perhaps assigned TRBD1 or TRBD2 (5 bases each). The ends were cut back, 6 bases at V and 1 base at J, with 16 bases in the middle. This CDR3 region has 15 residues. Per the germline V gene, CDR1 is SQVTM and CDR2 is ANQGSEA. This chain's CDR3 is CSVELGARSYNEQFF. The CDR3 coding sequence is TGCAGCGTGGAACTCGGGGCGCGGTCCTACAATGAGCAGTTCTTC.

This clonotype was found many times. The V call is TRBV14, the J call TRBJ2-1; no firm D call. The CDR3 runs 15 residues. V lost 1 base to trimming and J lost 0 bases, with 7 bases between them. Germline CDR1 is SGHDN and CDR2 is FVKESK. The CDR3: CASSQATTSYNEQFF. The DNA of the CDR3 is TGTGCCAGCAGCCAAGCTACTACCTCCTACAATGAGCAGTTCTTC.

The chain uses TRBV11-2 and TRBJ2-3; 12 positions match TRBD2. Germline V gene lookup returns CDR1 SGHAT and CDR2 FQNNGV. The J segment lost 4 bases and the V segment lost 2 bases, leaving 10 bases of the junction unmatched. This CDR3 is 18 amino acids long. CDR3: CASSLRELAGGIADTQYF. The CDR3 bases are TGTGCCAGCAGCTTAAGGGAACTAGCGGGAGGTATCGCAGATACGCAGTATTTT.

This clonotype was counted ten times or more. The chain couples TRBV28 to TRBJ2-1, with TRBD2 matching over 9 bases. The germline CDR1 and CDR2 sequences are MDHEN and SYDVKM. The length of the CDR3 is 15 residues. J gave up 1 base and V 2 bases, and 0 bases lay outside the gene matches. CDR3 amino acids: CASSLLAGSYNEQFF. CDR3 DNA sequence: TGTGCCAGCAGTTTACTAGCGGGGTCCTACAATGAGCAGTTCTTC.

The sample holds a few counts of this clonotype. This sequence joins TRBV7-8 and TRBJ2-3; D unresolved. The CDR3 is 13 residues long. Germline V lookup: CDR1 SGHVS, CDR2 FQNEAQ. The V and J ends lost 7 bases and 6 bases respectively, with 14 bases between them. The CDR3 reads CASTPRLDDTQYF. The CDR3 DNA reads TGTGCCAGCACACCACGACTGGACGATACGCAGTATTTT. Full variable domain (rest looked up from reference TRBV7-8 and TRBJ2-3): GAGVSQSPRYKVAKRGQDVALRCDPISGHVSLFWYQQALGQGPEFLTYFQNEAQLDKSGLPSDRFFAERPEGSVSTLKIQRTQQEDSAVYLCASTPRLDDTQYFGPGTRLTVL.

The chain recombines TRBV19 with TRBJ1-2; D is undetermined. The V gene's germline CDR1 is LNHDA and CDR2 SQIVND (reference sequence). This CDR3 has 15 amino acids. The V and J ends lost 6 bases and 5 bases respectively, with 19 bases between them. CDR3 region: CASSSWTDGAYGYTF. CDR3 in DNA: TGTGCCAGTAGCTCGTGGACGGATGGTGCTTATGGCTACACCTTC.

This clonotype is a singleton in its sample. V gene TRBV7-9 combines with J gene TRBJ2-1; the D is unclear. Germline CDR1 is SEHNR and CDR2 is FQNEAQ (reference sequence). CDR3 length equals 12 residues. Trimming left V 5 bases short and J 7 bases short, with 9 bases between. The CDR3: CASSLYLNEQFF. As DNA, the CDR3 is TGTGCCAGCAGCCTATACCTTAATGAGCAGTTCTTC.